These 10 T cell receptor beta chains were all obtained from the same sample, sequenced in a study of cytomegalovirus exposure and HLA in healthy donors. The PCR ran on 60 Vbeta and 13 Jbeta primers. Generated by immunoSEQ multiplex PCR, the TCRdb table keeps only in-frame clones and is missing some. The sample holds around 25,000 clones, approximately 79% seen once. Input material: PBMCs. Source of these receptors: a male donor in good health and CMV-seronegative.

The chain combines TRBV4-2 with TRBJ2-6; D remains unclear. V shed 0 bases and J shed 1 base, with 4 bases lying between them. The CDR3 is 15 amino acids. Germline V lookup: CDR1 LGHNA, CDR2 YNFKEQ. CDR3 in amino acids: CASSQDSSGANVLTF. The DNA for the CDR3 is TGTGCCAGCAGCCAAGATTCATCTGGGGCCAACGTCCTGACTTTC.

J is TRBJ1-4 and V is TRBV5-1; possible D gene TRBD1, 5 bases. There are 15 residues in the CDR3. Germline V lookup: CDR1 SGHRS, CDR2 YFSETQ. Trimming pared 5 bases from V and 0 bases from J, leaving 11 bases between. The CDR3, as DNA: TGCGCCAGCAGGGGACGCGGGGCAACTAATGAAAAACTGTTTTTT. Translated, it gives CASRGRGATNEKLFF.

This clone came up once. The CDR3 DNA reads TGTGCCAGCAGGATGACAGGGCCGTATGGCTACACCTTC. Encoded protein: CASRMTGPYGYTF. This rearrangement joins TRBV28 to TRBJ1-2, with TRBD1 matching 7 bases. The length of the CDR3 is 13 residues. The junction had 6 bases not matched to a gene; V was cut back by 6 bases and J by 5 bases. Germline V lookup: CDR1 MDHEN, CDR2 SYDVKM.

This rearrangement joins TRBV11-2 to TRBJ2-5; D possibly corresponds to TRBD2 (6 bases). This CDR3 is 14 amino acids long. Trimming stripped 4 bases from V and 4 bases from J, with 13 bases between. Germline assignment: CDR1 SGHAT and CDR2 FQNNGV. CDR3 sequence: CASSSQRAGETQYF. The CDR3 region has the DNA TGTGCCAGCAGCTCCCAGCGGGCGGGAGAGACCCAGTACTTC. The full variable domain, its missing parts supplied by reference TRBV11-2 and TRBJ2-5, is EAGVAQSPRYKIIEKRQSVAFWCNPISGHATLYWYQQILGQGPKLLIQFQNNGVVDDSQLPKDRFSAERLKGVDSTLKIQPAKLEDSAVYLCASSSQRAGETQYFGPGTRLLVL.

The chain has TRBV5-1 and TRBJ1-1; 10 bases are shared with TRBD1. CDR3 length: 13 amino acids. Trimming removed 5 bases from V and 5 bases from J; junction bases left unmatched: 3. Germline CDR1 is SGHRS and CDR2 is YFSETQ. The DNA of the CDR3 is TGCGCCAGCAGGACAGGGGGCTCGACTGAAGCTTTCTTT. Protein product: CASRTGGSTEAFF.

The rearrangement joins TRBV13 to TRBJ2-1; 8 bases align to TRBD2. The CDR3 runs 16 residues. J gave up 5 bases and V 5 bases, and 11 bases lay outside the gene matches. Germline CDR1 PRHDT, CDR2 FYEKMQ (reference sequence). The CDR3 DNA sequence: TGTGCCAGCAGCACCCTATACGGGAGGGGGAACAATGAGCAGTTCTTC. Translation gives CASSTLYGRGNNEQFF.

The chain has TRBV9 and TRBJ1-1; TRBD1 aligns across 7 bases. The CDR3 sequence is 16 residues long. Looked up from germline, CDR1 is SGDLS and CDR2 is YYNGEE. The V segment lost 3 bases and the J segment 1 base; nucleotides outside the gene matches: 9. CDR3 in DNA: TGTGCCAGCAGCGCAGGGGAGAGGACAGGGAACACTGAAGCTTTCTTT. Its translation: CASSAGERTGNTEAFF.

V and J are TRBV19 and TRBJ2-1, with 7 bases fitting TRBD2. The CDR3 spans 15 residues. Germline CDR1 reads LNHDA; CDR2 reads SQIVND (reference sequence). The ends lost 3 bases at V and 3 bases at J; junction bases unmatched: 5. In DNA form, the CDR3 reads TGTGCCAGTAGTATCGAAGCGGGGATCTACAATGAGCAGTTCTTC. This sequence encodes CASSIEAGIYNEQFF.

The rearrangement uses TRBV25-1 and TRBJ2-3, with D perhaps TRBD2 (5 bases). Per the germline V gene, CDR1 is MGHDK and CDR2 is SYGVNS. Trimming stripped 5 bases from V and 2 bases from J, with 11 bases between. This CDR3 is built from 14 residues. In DNA form, the CDR3 reads TGTGCCAGCAGTCCCACGACTACCACAGATACGCAGTATTTT. Translated, it gives CASSPTTTTDTQYF.

The chain joins TRBV28 to TRBJ1-1; D perhaps matches TRBD1 (5 bases). The CDR3 covers 13 residues. V was cut by 7 bases and J by 7 bases, with 16 bases left in between. Germline-derived CDR1 and CDR2 are MDHEN and SYDVKM. CDR3 sequence reads: CASISGGSFEAFF. The DNA of the CDR3 is TGTGCCAGCATTTCCGGGGGTAGCTTTGAAGCTTTCTTT.